Listed here are 32 T cell receptor beta chains from one sample, sequenced in a study of CXCR3-negative and CXCR3-positive naive CD8 T cells. TRB cDNA was prepared as libraries by UMI-labeled 5' RACE. TCRdb re-analyzed the 5' RACE reads; it lists each CDR3 protein once, without DNA. Its table lists some 130,000 distinct CDR3 sequences. Specimen: naive CXCR3- CD8+ T cells from blood. The subset is: CD45RO-CCR7+CD27+CD95- naive CD8+ T cells lacking CXCR3 (TNR3-). These receptor sequences come from a human donor in good health. Some clones in this sample may be carry-over from other donors' samples.

The J gene is TRBJ2-3, the V gene TRBV29-1. CDR1 and CDR2 (germline): SQVTM, ANQGSEA. The CDR3 sequence is 13 residues long. The CDR3 region is CSVEDSATDTQYF.

V is TRBV4-3 and J is TRBJ2-7; the TRBD1 assignment by TCRdb is unverifiable without DNA. Germline lookup yields CDR1 LGHNA and CDR2 YSLEER. The CDR3 covers 17 residues. This CDR3 reads CASSTWGSGTGPDEQYF.

The chain has TRBV5-4 and TRBJ2-1; checking the TCRdb D call of TRBD1 is not possible without DNA. CDR1 is SGHNT, CDR2 YYREEE, per germline (reference sequence). The CDR3 extends over 16 amino acids. The CDR3: CASSGKLGQDYNEQFF.

The chain is built from TRBV20-1 and TRBJ2-1; TCRdb indicates TRBD2, and absent DNA this call remains unverified. Germline CDR1 is DFQATT and CDR2 is SNEGSKA (reference sequence). The CDR3 spans 15 residues. The CDR3 reads CSATLAGGPYNEQFF.

V gene TRBV20-1 combines with J gene TRBJ1-2; with no DNA, the TCRdb D assignment of TRBD1 cannot be verified. CDR3 length equals 13 residues. Germline values: CDR1 DFQATT, CDR2 SNEGSKA (reference sequence). CDR3 loop: CSARTELDYGYTF.

The chain joins TRBV29-1 to TRBJ2-1; TCRdb designates TRBD2, a call that cannot be tested without DNA. Per the germline V gene, CDR1 is SQVTM and CDR2 is ANQGSEA. CDR3 length equals 16 residues. The CDR3: CSVSGTSGSSYNEQFF.

This chain joins TRBV29-1 and TRBJ2-7; TCRdb names TRBD2, which stays unverified in the absence of DNA. There are 13 residues in the CDR3. In germline, CDR1 is SQVTM, CDR2 ANQGSEA. CDR3 region: CSVVFQGPAEQYF.

This sequence joins TRBV6-6 and TRBJ2-3; checking the TCRdb D call of TRBD1 is not possible without DNA. Germline V gene data show CDR1 as MNHNY and CDR2 as SVGAGI (reference sequence). The CDR3 loop spans 14 amino acids. Here the CDR3 reads CASSAGVWIDTQYF.

The chain combines TRBV2 with TRBJ2-7. Germline CDR1 reads SNHLY; CDR2 reads FYNNEI. CDR3 length: 14 amino acids. CDR3 loop: CASSSLGRPYEQYF. Together with reference TRBV2 and TRBJ2-7, the CDR3 gives the full variable domain: EPEVTQTPSHQVTQMGQEVILRCVPISNHLYFYWYRQILGQKVEFLVSFYNNEISEKSEIFDDQFSVERPDGSNFTLKIRSTKLEDSAMYFCASSSLGRPYEQYFGPGTRLTVT.

The J gene is TRBJ2-5, the V gene TRBV4-1; TCRdb outputs TRBD2, but without DNA this stays unchecked. Per germline, CDR1 MGHRA and CDR2 YSYEKL. This CDR3 has 14 amino acids. The CDR3 sequence is CASSHLAGGETQYF.

V usage is TRBV29-1 and J usage is TRBJ1-2. Germline V CDR1 and CDR2: SQVTM, ANQGSEA. The CDR3 spans 11 residues. CDR3: CSVEVSYGYTF.

The chain recombines TRBV20-1 with TRBJ2-7; as DNA is missing, the TRBD1 call by TCRdb cannot be tested. This CDR3 is built from 16 residues. Germline CDR1 is DFQATT and CDR2 is SNEGSKA (reference sequence). The CDR3 sequence: CSARVLAGQGPYEQYF.

V usage is TRBV5-5 and J usage is TRBJ1-6; the TCRdb D gene call, TRBD1, has no DNA to confirm it. Germline CDR1 is SGHKS and CDR2 is YYEKEE (reference sequence). The CDR3 has 14 amino acids. CDR3 sequence reads: CASSLPTANSPLHF.

This chain joins TRBV18 and TRBJ1-1. CDR1 and CDR2 (germline): KGHSH, LQKENI. There are 14 residues in the CDR3. CDR3 in amino acids: CASSPTSKCTEAFF.

The CDR3 region is CASSRVPEETQYF. J is TRBJ2-5 and V is TRBV11-2. This CDR3 has 13 residues. From germline, CDR1 is SGHAT and CDR2 FQNNGV.

The rearrangement links TRBV29-1 to TRBJ2-7; as DNA is missing, the TRBD2 call by TCRdb cannot be tested. CDR3 length: 13 amino acids. Germline assignment: CDR1 SQVTM and CDR2 ANQGSEA. The CDR3 protein is CSVGAGDYYEQYF.

According to its frequency, this clonotype is medium-sized. The CDR3 sequence: CASSLRPGSTDEQYF. The V call is TRBV7-9, the J call TRBJ2-7. The CDR3 totals 15 residues. Germline V gives CDR1 SEHNR, CDR2 FQNEAQ (reference sequence).

The chain combines TRBV10-3 with TRBJ1-6; checking the TCRdb D call of TRBD1 is not possible without DNA. This CDR3 comprises 14 residues. The germline V gene has CDR1 ENHRY and CDR2 SYGVKD. CDR3 protein: CAISEQGDNSPLHF.

The chain joins TRBV5-1 to TRBJ2-5; checking the TCRdb D call of TRBD1 is not possible without DNA. This CDR3 region has 13 residues. CDR1 SGHRS and CDR2 YFSETQ come from the germline V gene. This CDR3 is CASSRNRGETQYF.

CDR3 sequence: CASSLERTAVDEAFF. The genes are TRBV12-3 or TRBV12-4 and TRBJ1-1; without DNA, the TCRdb call of TRBD1 cannot be checked. The CDR3 totals 15 residues.

The chain links TRBV28 to TRBJ2-5; TCRdb returns TRBD1, unconfirmable since there is no DNA. Germline CDR1 reads MDHEN; CDR2 reads SYDVKM. The CDR3 loop spans 14 amino acids. The CDR3 loop reads CASSFEGVEETQYF.

The chain employs TRBV12-3 or TRBV12-4 and TRBJ2-1; TCRdb names TRBD2, which stays unverified in the absence of DNA. This CDR3 is 13 amino acids long. CDR3 amino acids: CASNGLAGGEQFF.

The rearrangement links TRBV7-8 to TRBJ2-7. The CDR3 totals 14 residues. Germline CDR1 reads SGHVS; CDR2 reads FQNEAQ. The CDR3 loop is CASSLRTGLDEQYF.

The chain joins TRBV3-1 to TRBJ2-7; the D call of TRBD1 rests on TCRdb alone, since no DNA is present to check it. The CDR3 is 16 amino acids. Germline V lookup: CDR1 LGHDT, CDR2 YNNKEL (reference sequence). The CDR3 loop is CASSQDRWGQSYEQYF.

The chain recombines TRBV4-1 with TRBJ1-2; with no DNA, the TCRdb D assignment of TRBD1 cannot be verified. The germline V gene has CDR1 MGHRA and CDR2 YSYEKL. This CDR3 has 17 amino acids. The CDR3 region is CASSQVIQGGGVDGYTF.

The chain links TRBV5-5 to TRBJ2-3; TCRdb's assignment of TRBD1 cannot be checked, as there is no DNA. CDR1 and CDR2 from the germline V gene are SGHKS and YYEKEE (reference sequence). The length of the CDR3 is 15 residues. CDR3 amino acids: CASSLGQGGTDTQYF.

The chain joins TRBV29-1 to TRBJ2-1. There are 13 residues in the CDR3. Germline CDR1 reads SQVTM; CDR2 reads ANQGSEA. The CDR3 loop is CSVAGGAYNEQFF.

V usage is TRBV4-1 and J usage is TRBJ2-5; without DNA, the TCRdb call of TRBD2 cannot be checked. The CDR3 runs 18 residues. Germline CDR1 and CDR2: MGHRA and YSYEKL. CDR3 protein: CASSQVTEPLAGGETQYF.

The chain links TRBV13 to TRBJ1-5. Germline V lookup: CDR1 PRHDT, CDR2 FYEKMQ (reference sequence). The CDR3 spans 15 residues. The CDR3: CASSLAGHSNQPQHF.

The chain couples TRBV19 to TRBJ2-4; TCRdb selects TRBD2, and the lack of DNA leaves this call unchecked. The CDR3 sequence is 18 residues long. Germline V gives CDR1 LNHDA, CDR2 SQIVND (reference sequence). The CDR3 region is CASSGLAGEVLAKNIQYF.

The chain uses TRBV30 and TRBJ2-3; TCRdb's D call, TRBD1, is unchecked because there is no DNA. The germline V gene has CDR1 GTSNPN and CDR2 SVGIG (reference sequence). The CDR3 runs 16 residues. This CDR3 is CAWVTRDRMSTDTQYF.

The rearrangement joins TRBV11-2 to TRBJ2-7. The CDR3 covers 11 residues. Germline V gene data show CDR1 as SGHAT and CDR2 as FQNNGV. The CDR3 region is CASSLLHEQYF.